Each of the 18 T cell receptor beta chains below was sequenced from the same sample in a study of T-cell memory formation after mild COVID-19. From the 5' RACE reads, TCRdb called clonotypes with MiXCR, one entry per CDR3 protein. The sample consists of nearly 250,000 distinct CDR3 sequences, approximately 15% of them appearing once. Sequenced material: PBMCs or a T cell subset sorted from them (not recorded which). These receptors all come from an adult woman who had mild COVID-19 (a few samples of this study predate the infection). Cell type and time point are not known.

The chain links TRBV29-1 to TRBJ1-1; D uncertain. This CDR3 comprises 13 residues. The germline CDR1 and CDR2 sequences are SQVTM and ANQGSEA. The ends were cut back, 3 bases at V and 3 bases at J, with 11 bases in the middle. CDR3 loop: CSVDGERDTEAFF. The CDR3 DNA follows: TGCAGCGTTGACGGGGAAAGGGACACTGAAGCTTTCTTT.

The J gene is TRBJ2-3, the V gene TRBV14, with 12 bases identical to TRBD2. Looked up from germline, CDR1 is SGHDN and CDR2 is FVKESK. V lost 5 bases to trimming and J lost 4 bases; unmatched junction nucleotides: 4. The CDR3 length is 15 residues. CDR3 nucleotides: TGTGCCAGCAGCTCCTGGACTAGCGGGGCAGATACGCAGTATTTT. It codes for CASSSWTSGADTQYF.

This clonotype was recorded at least ten times. The chain recombines TRBV4-2 with TRBJ1-5; 7 bases align to TRBD1. Losses at the gene ends were 4 bases for V and 3 bases for J; bases not matched to a gene: 3. Germline CDR1 reads LGHNA; CDR2 reads YNFKEQ. This CDR3 has 14 amino acids. The CDR3 spells CASSRDRVNQPQHF. CDR3 DNA sequence: TGTGCCAGCAGCCGAGACAGGGTCAATCAGCCCCAGCATTTT.

The chain carries TRBV3-1 and TRBJ2-2; 10 positions match TRBD1. The V segment lost 5 bases and the J segment 3 bases; nucleotides outside the gene matches: 0. CDR1 LGHDT and CDR2 YNNKEL come from the germline V gene (reference sequence). The CDR3 sequence is 14 residues long. The CDR3 spells CASSGQGDTGELFF. In DNA form, the CDR3 reads TGTGCCAGCAGCGGACAGGGGGACACCGGGGAGCTGTTTTTT. The whole variable domain, filled in from reference TRBV3-1 and TRBJ2-2, reads DTAVSQTPKYLVTQMGNDKSIKCEQNLGHDTMYWYKQDSKKFLKIMFSYNNKELIINETVPNRFSPKSPDKAHLNLHINSLELGDSAVYFCASSGQGDTGELFFGEGSRLTVL.

The table lists this clonotype with a few counts. DNA of the CDR3: TGTGCCACCAGTCACCGGGACTATTACAATGAGCAGTTCTTC. The encoded protein is CATSHRDYYNEQFF. The chain employs TRBV24-1 and TRBJ2-1, with 7 bases that match TRBD2. This CDR3 has 14 amino acids. Germline assignment: CDR1 KGHDR and CDR2 SFDVKD. V lost 6 bases to trimming and J lost 4 bases; unmatched junction nucleotides: 5.

This clonotype was seen only a few times. The chain recombines TRBV12-3 or TRBV12-4 with TRBJ2-7, with 9 bases fitting TRBD2. This CDR3 comprises 15 residues. Trimming at V came to 5 bases and at J to 4 bases, leaving 9 bases not matched to a gene. DNA for the CDR3: TGTGCCAGCAGTCCCCTAGCGGGGCTAACATACGAGCAGTACTTC. The encoded protein is CASSPLAGLTYEQYF.

The chain employs TRBV5-1 and TRBJ2-6, with D unresolved. Germline V CDR1 and CDR2: SGHRS, YFSETQ. The ends were cut back, 1 base at V and 0 bases at J, with 5 bases in the middle. The CDR3 runs 15 residues. CDR3 residues: CASSLSISGANVLTF. The CDR3 DNA follows: TGCGCCAGCAGCTTGTCGATCTCTGGGGCCAACGTCCTGACTTTC.

The chain has TRBV18 and TRBJ2-7, with D hard to call. Germline V gene data show CDR1 as KGHSH and CDR2 as LQKENI. CDR3 size: 14 residues. Trimming took off 3 bases at V and 2 bases at J, with 11 bases between the two ends. CDR3 protein: CASSPNTNTYEQYF. In nucleotides, the CDR3 is TGTGCCAGCTCACCGAATACGAATACCTACGAGCAGTACTTC.

This clonotype was recorded once. The chain employs TRBV7-8 and TRBJ1-4; TRBD1 matches 8 bases. CDR1 is SGHVS, CDR2 FQNEAQ, per germline. CDR3 length equals 15 residues. With V trimmed by 4 bases and J by 11 bases, 12 bases remained unmatched. The CDR3 bases are TGTGCCAGCAGCTCCTCCGGGACAGGACCTCGGAAACTGTTTTTT. Its translation is CASSSSGTGPRKLFF.

J is TRBJ1-2 and V is TRBV7-3, with 7 bases matching TRBD1. There are 13 residues in the CDR3. Germline CDR1 SGHTA, CDR2 FQGTGA. V shed 4 bases and J 8 bases; nucleotides not matched to a gene: 7. The CDR3 reads CASSYPTGKGYTF. The CDR3 coding sequence is TGTGCCAGCAGCTACCCGACAGGGAAGGGCTACACCTTC.

Only a few counts were recorded for this clonotype. V usage is TRBV6-5 and J usage is TRBJ1-2, with no clear D. The CDR3 runs 13 residues. Germline V gives CDR1 MNHEY, CDR2 SVGAGI. V was cut by 7 bases and J by 4 bases, with 13 bases left in between. The CDR3 here is CASNYGVGYGYTF. CDR3 DNA: TGTGCCAGCAACTACGGGGTGGGCTATGGCTACACCTTC.

The V call is TRBV7-2, the J call TRBJ2-3, with 10 bases aligning to TRBD2. This CDR3 is built from 17 residues. Germline V gives CDR1 SGHTA, CDR2 FQGNSA. V was clipped by 6 bases and J by 3 bases; unmatched bases: 12. DNA of the CDR3: TGTGCCAGCAGGCGATCGCCTAGCGGGAGAGGGACAGATACGCAGTATTTT. It encodes CASRRSPSGRGTDTQYF.

The rearrangement links TRBV9 to TRBJ1-1; D possibly corresponds to TRBD1 (6 bases). The CDR3 has 15 residues. Trimming cost V 3 bases and J 2 bases, with 14 bases left between them. Germline V gene data show CDR1 as SGDLS and CDR2 as YYNGEE. The CDR3 here is CASSGTGAINTEAFF. In DNA form, the CDR3 reads TGTGCCAGCAGCGGGACGGGGGCTATAAACACTGAAGCTTTCTTT.

The genes are TRBV7-9 and TRBJ2-1, with 11 bases fitting TRBD2. This CDR3 contains 20 residues. Trimming took 3 bases from V and 6 from J; bases not matched to a gene: 19. Germline values: CDR1 SEHNR, CDR2 FQNEAQ (reference sequence). The CDR3 DNA sequence: TGTGCCAGCAGCTTCGCTATAGCGGGAGGGCCCCTGTTTAGGGGCAATGAGCAGTTCTTC. Translating gives CASSFAIAGGPLFRGNEQFF.

This clonotype was picked up a small number of times. The CDR3 nucleotides are TGTGCCAGCAGTATCTCCGGGACAGGGGGCTACGAGCAGTACTTC. Its translation is CASSISGTGGYEQYF. This chain joins TRBV12-3 or TRBV12-4 and TRBJ2-7, with TRBD1 matching 11 bases. The CDR3 length is 15 residues. Trimming cost V 5 bases and J 3 bases; bases outside gene matches: 6.

This sequence joins TRBV28 and TRBJ2-7, with D possibly matching TRBD2 (5 bases). The germline V gene has CDR1 MDHEN and CDR2 SYDVKM. V gave up 2 bases and J gave up 2 bases, with 13 bases separating them. This CDR3 has 15 amino acids. The CDR3 is CASSLIALGTYEQYF. CDR3 DNA sequence: TGTGCCAGCAGTTTAATAGCGTTGGGAACCTACGAGCAGTACTTC.

This clonotype was detected many times. The rearrangement uses TRBV7-9 and TRBJ2-4; weak D call: TRBD1 (6 bases). Between the trimmed V and J ends, which lost 4 bases and 13 bases, there was a span of 17 bases. Germline assignment: CDR1 SEHNR and CDR2 FQNEAQ (reference sequence). The CDR3 sequence is 13 residues long. The CDR3 loop is CASSSSGTTPQYF. The CDR3 DNA follows: TGTGCCAGCAGCTCCTCCGGGACAACCCCCCAGTACTTC.

This CDR3 is CASSSSRDRGSYEQYF. In DNA form, the CDR3 reads TGTGCCAGCAGTTCTTCCCGGGACAGAGGATCCTACGAGCAGTACTTC. The chain links TRBV12-3 or TRBV12-4 to TRBJ2-7, with 7 bases that match TRBD1. V was clipped by 4 bases and J by 1 base; unmatched bases: 10. The CDR3 is 16 amino acids.